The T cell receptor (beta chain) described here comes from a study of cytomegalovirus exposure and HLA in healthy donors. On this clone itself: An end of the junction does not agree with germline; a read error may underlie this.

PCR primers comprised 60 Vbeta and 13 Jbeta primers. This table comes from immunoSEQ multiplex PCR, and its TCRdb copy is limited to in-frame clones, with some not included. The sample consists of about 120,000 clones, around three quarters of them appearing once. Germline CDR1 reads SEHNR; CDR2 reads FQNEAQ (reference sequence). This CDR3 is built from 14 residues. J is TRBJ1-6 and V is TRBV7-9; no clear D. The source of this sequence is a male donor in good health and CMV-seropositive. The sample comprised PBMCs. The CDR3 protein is CSSSLGSHNSPLHF. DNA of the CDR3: TGTTCCAGCAGCTTAGGGAGCCATAATTCACCCCTCCACTTT.